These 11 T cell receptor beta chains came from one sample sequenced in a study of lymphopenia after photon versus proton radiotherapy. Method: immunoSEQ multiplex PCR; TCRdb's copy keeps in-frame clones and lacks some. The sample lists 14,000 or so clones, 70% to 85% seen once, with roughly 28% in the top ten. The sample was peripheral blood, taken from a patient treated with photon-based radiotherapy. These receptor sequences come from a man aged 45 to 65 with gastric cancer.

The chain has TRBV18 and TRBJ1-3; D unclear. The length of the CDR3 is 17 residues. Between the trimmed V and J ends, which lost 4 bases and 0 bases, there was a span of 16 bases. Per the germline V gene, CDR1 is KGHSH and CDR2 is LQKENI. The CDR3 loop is CASSLKPSKLSGNTIYF. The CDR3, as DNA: TGTGCCAGCTCACTTAAACCGTCCAAACTCTCTGGAAACACCATATATTTT.

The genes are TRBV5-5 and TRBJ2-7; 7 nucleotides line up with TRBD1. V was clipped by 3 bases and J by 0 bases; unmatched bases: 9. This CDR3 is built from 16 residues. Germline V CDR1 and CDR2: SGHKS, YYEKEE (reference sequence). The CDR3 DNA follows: TGTGCCAGCAGCTCGACAGGGACAGCTAGCTCCTACGAGCAGTACTTC. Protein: CASSSTGTASSYEQYF.

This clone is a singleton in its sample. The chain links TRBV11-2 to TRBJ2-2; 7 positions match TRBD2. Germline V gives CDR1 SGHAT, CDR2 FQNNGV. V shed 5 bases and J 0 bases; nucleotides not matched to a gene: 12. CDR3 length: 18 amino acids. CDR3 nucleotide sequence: TGTGCCAGCAGCCCTAGGCCTCAAGGGAGGGCGAACACCGGGGAGCTGTTTTTT. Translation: CASSPRPQGRANTGELFF.

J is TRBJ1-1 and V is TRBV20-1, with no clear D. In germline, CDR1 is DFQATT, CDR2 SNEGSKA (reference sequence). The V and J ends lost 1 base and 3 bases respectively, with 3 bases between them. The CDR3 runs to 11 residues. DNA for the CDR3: TGCAGTGCTAGAGGGGACACTGAAGCTTTCTTT. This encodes CSARGDTEAFF.

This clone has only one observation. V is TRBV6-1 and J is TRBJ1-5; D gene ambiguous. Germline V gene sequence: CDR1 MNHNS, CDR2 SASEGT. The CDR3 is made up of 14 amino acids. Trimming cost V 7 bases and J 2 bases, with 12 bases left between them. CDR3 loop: CASNTEGGNQPQHF. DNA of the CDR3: TGTGCCAGCAACACGGAGGGTGGCAATCAGCCCCAGCATTTT.

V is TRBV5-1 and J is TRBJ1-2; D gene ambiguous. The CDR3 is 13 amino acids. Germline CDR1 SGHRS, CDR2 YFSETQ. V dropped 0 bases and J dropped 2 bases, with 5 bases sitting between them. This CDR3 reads CASSLEGNYGYTF. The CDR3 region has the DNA TGCGCCAGCAGCTTGGAGGGAAACTATGGCTACACCTTC.

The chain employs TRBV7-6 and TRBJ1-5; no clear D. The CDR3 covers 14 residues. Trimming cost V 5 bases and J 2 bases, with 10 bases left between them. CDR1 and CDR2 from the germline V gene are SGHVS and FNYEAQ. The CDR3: CASSLGGRNQPQHF. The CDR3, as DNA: TGTGCCAGCAGCCTCGGTGGACGCAATCAGCCCCAGCATTTT.

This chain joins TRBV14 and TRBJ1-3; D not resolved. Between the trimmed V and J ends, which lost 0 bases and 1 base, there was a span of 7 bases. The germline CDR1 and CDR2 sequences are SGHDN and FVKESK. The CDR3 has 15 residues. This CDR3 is CASSQEGVSGNTIYF. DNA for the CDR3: TGTGCCAGCAGCCAAGAAGGAGTATCTGGAAACACCATATATTTT.

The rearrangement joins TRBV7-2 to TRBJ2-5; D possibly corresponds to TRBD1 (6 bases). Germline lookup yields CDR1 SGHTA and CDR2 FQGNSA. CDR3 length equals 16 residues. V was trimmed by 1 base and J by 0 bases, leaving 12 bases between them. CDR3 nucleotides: TGTGCCAGCAGCTTAGTTGGGGGCCAAAACCAAGAGACCCAGTACTTC. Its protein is CASSLVGGQNQETQYF.

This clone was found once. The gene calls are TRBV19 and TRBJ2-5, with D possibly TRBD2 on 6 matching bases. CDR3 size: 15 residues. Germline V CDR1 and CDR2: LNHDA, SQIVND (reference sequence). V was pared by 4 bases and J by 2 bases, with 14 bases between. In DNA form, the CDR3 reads TGTGCCAGTAGTAATCTCGCGGGGAGACAAGAGACCCAGTACTTC. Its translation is CASSNLAGRQETQYF.

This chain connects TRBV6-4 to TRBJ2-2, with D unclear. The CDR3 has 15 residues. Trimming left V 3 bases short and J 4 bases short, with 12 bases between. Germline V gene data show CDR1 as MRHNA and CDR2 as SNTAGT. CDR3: CASSEGLPPTGELFF. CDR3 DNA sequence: TGTGCCAGCAGTGAAGGGCTCCCCCCCACCGGGGAGCTGTTTTTT.